The clone carrying this T cell receptor beta chain was recorded many times. What it binds is not known. Germline CDR1 and CDR2: MNHNS and SASEGT. This CDR3 is built from 16 residues. The V gene lost 1 base and the J gene lost 1 base, with 10 bases spanning the gap. This specimen belongs to a study of human T cells and chemical hapten exposure. Unfractionated whole blood was the source of the extracted total RNA. In TCRdb, the 5' RACE reads were re-called with MiXCR into one record per CDR3 protein. This sample has some 78,000 distinct CDR3 sequences, with more than 7% found just once. Whole-study results and caveats: Among TCRs, those above 1 in 1000 frequency were unaffected by DPC sensitization.

The genes are TRBV6-1 and TRBJ2-2; D call uncertain. This receptor was obtained from a male donor in good health. For the CDR3, the DNA is TGTGCCAGCAGTGAAGTAAAACTTGTGAACACCGGGGAGCTGTTTTTT. Residues: CASSEVKLVNTGELFF.